Shown below are 28 T cell receptor beta chains from a single sample sequenced in a study of blood T cells in healthy people across ages. Then a second PCR, running about 6 to 11 cycles, was carried out with a sample-barcoded 5' primer and a J-beta primer mix. One entry per CDR3 protein results from TCRdb running MiXCR on the 5' RACE reads. The top ten clones hold 28% of a sample with around 800,000 distinct CDR3 sequences, 62% of them seen once. The specimen was blood. These receptors were taken from a man aged 30 to 45 in good health.

This clonotype was seen a few times. The DNA for the CDR3 is TGTGCCAGCAGCTTAGCCACAGGGGGAGAGACCCAGTACTTC. Protein sequence: CASSLATGGETQYF. V and J are TRBV7-9 and TRBJ2-5; 8 bases line up with TRBD1. Germline assignment: CDR1 SEHNR and CDR2 FQNEAQ (reference sequence). V was pared by 0 bases and J by 4 bases, with 1 base of the junction left unmatched. CDR3 length equals 14 residues.

This clonotype has just one count. The chain recombines TRBV20-1 with TRBJ2-1, with 8 bases fitting TRBD2. Germline V gene lookup returns CDR1 DFQATT and CDR2 SNEGSKA (reference sequence). The CDR3 is 15 amino acids. V shed 7 bases, J shed 9 bases, and the junction held 17 bases outside the gene matches. CDR3 in DNA: TGCAGTGTTGGCGGGGGGAACTATGGGCCGGCTGAGCAGTTCTTC. It yields the protein CSVGGGNYGPAEQFF.

About this clonotype itself: One end of the junction is discordant with germline, which a read error may explain. The chain links TRBV15 to TRBJ2-7, with 14 bases fitting TRBD2. Germline CDR1 and CDR2: LNHNV and YYDKDF (reference sequence). The CDR3 runs 15 residues. Here the CDR3 DNA reads TGTGTCACCAGCAGACTAGCGGGGGGGTCCTACGAGCAGTACTTC. Its translation: CVTSRLAGGSYEQYF.

The rearrangement links TRBV4-2 to TRBJ2-7; possible D gene TRBD1, 5 bases. Per the germline V gene, CDR1 is LGHNA and CDR2 is YNFKEQ. V lost 7 bases, J lost 2 bases, and 15 bases lay in between. This CDR3 spans 14 amino acids. This CDR3 reads CASNLQGSAYEQYF. CDR3 nucleotide sequence: TGTGCCAGCAACCTCCAGGGATCCGCCTACGAGCAGTACTTC.

The chain employs TRBV4-2 and TRBJ2-5; 9 bases align to TRBD2. Trimming took 2 bases from V and 5 from J; bases not matched to a gene: 9. The CDR3 runs 16 residues. Germline-derived CDR1 and CDR2 are LGHNA and YNFKEQ. The CDR3: CASSQIAGDPGETQYF. The CDR3, as DNA: TGTGCCAGCAGCCAAATAGCGGGGGACCCCGGCGAGACCCAGTACTTC.

As regards this clonotype: Relative to the germline gene, one junction end is altered; a read error may explain this. The chain combines TRBV7-8 with TRBJ1-1, with D perhaps matching TRBD1 (5 bases). The CDR3 sequence is 15 residues long. Looked up from germline, CDR1 is SGHVS and CDR2 is FQNEAQ. CDR3 nucleotide sequence: TGTGCCTGCAGCGCTGGGCGGGACGGGAACACTGAAGCTTTCTTT. Translating gives CACSAGRDGNTEAFF.

Only a few counts were recorded for this clonotype. The V and J genes are TRBV7-2 and TRBJ2-5; D gene ambiguous. The J call is doubtful: the DNA matches TRBJ2-7 better. The CDR3 extends over 12 amino acids. Germline assignment: CDR1 SGHTA and CDR2 FQGNSA. CDR3 sequence reads: CASSLAVYEQYF. The CDR3 coding sequence is TGTGCCAGCAGCTTAGCGGTATACGAGCAGTACTTC.

The chain couples TRBV20-1 to TRBJ2-4, with D uncertain. The J call could be wrong; TRBJ2-5 is a better fit for the DNA end. Germline-derived CDR1 and CDR2 are DFQATT and SNEGSKA (reference sequence). The CDR3 is 11 amino acids. The CDR3 here is CSAHTQETQYF. The CDR3 DNA sequence: TGCAGTGCCCATACCCAAGAGACCCAGTACTTC.

The chain couples TRBV7-3 to TRBJ1-1; 8 bases agree with TRBD1. The CDR3 is 13 amino acids. Germline CDR1 and CDR2: SGHTA and FQGTGA. The junction had 4 bases not matched to a gene; V was cut back by 4 bases and J by 6 bases. CDR3 loop: CASSSQQGAEAFF. CDR3 nucleotide sequence: TGTGCCAGCAGCTCCCAACAGGGGGCTGAAGCTTTCTTT.

This clonotype was counted many times. This sequence joins TRBV27 and TRBJ2-7; 8 nucleotides agree with TRBD1. The CDR3 is made up of 13 amino acids. The V gene end was trimmed by 6 bases and the J gene end by 3 bases; junction bases not matched to a gene: 4. CDR1 and CDR2 from the germline V gene are MNHEY and SMNVEV (reference sequence). CDR3 loop: CASSFGQGYEQYF. The CDR3 DNA follows: TGTGCCAGCAGCTTCGGACAGGGCTACGAGCAGTACTTC.

This rearrangement joins TRBV6-2 or TRBV6-3 to TRBJ1-2; 7 nucleotides align to TRBD1. V was pared by 6 bases and J by 3 bases, with 7 bases of the junction left unmatched. This CDR3 contains 14 residues. Germline CDR1 reads MNHEY; CDR2 reads SVGEGT. CDR3 loop: CASSGPRGDYGYTF. The CDR3, as DNA: TGTGCCAGCAGCGGACCCAGGGGGGACTATGGCTACACCTTC.

This chain links TRBV6-5 with TRBJ2-1; D is unclear. This CDR3 comprises 13 residues. V lost 2 bases to trimming and J lost 5 bases, with 7 bases between them. In germline, CDR1 is MNHEY, CDR2 SVGAGI. The CDR3: CASSYPQNNEQFF. The DNA of the CDR3 is TGTGCCAGCAGTTACCCACAAAACAATGAGCAGTTCTTC.

This clonotype came up a few times. The CDR3 coding sequence is TGTGCCAGCAGCGTTAGCGGGGGGGCTGGAGAGACCCAGTACTTC. Its translation is CASSVSGGAGETQYF. This sequence joins TRBV9 and TRBJ2-5, with TRBD2 matching 11 bases. Germline CDR1 SGDLS, CDR2 YYNGEE. CDR3 length equals 15 residues. V lost 2 bases and J lost 4; bases outside the gene matches: 4. The complete variable domain, with remaining parts taken from reference TRBV9 and TRBJ2-5, reads DSGVTQTPKHLITATGQRVTLRCSPRSGDLSVYWYQQSLDQGLQFLIQYYNGEERAKGNILERFSAQQFPDLHSELNLSSLELGDSALYFCASSVSGGAGETQYFGPGTRLLVL.

This chain connects TRBV6-5 to TRBJ2-7; no firm D call. CDR1 and CDR2 from the germline V gene are MNHEY and SVGAGI. The CDR3 totals 13 residues. With 6 bases removed from V and 2 bases from J, the gap between germline ends came to 11 bases. CDR3 in DNA: TGTGCCAGCAGACCCCTCGGACCCTACGAGCAGTACTTC. It translates to CASRPLGPYEQYF.

The rearrangement uses TRBV20-1 and TRBJ2-5; D possibly uses TRBD1 or TRBD2 (6 bases each). This CDR3 has 14 residues. Trimming left V 2 bases short and J 2 bases short, with 12 bases between. Germline lookup yields CDR1 DFQATT and CDR2 SNEGSKA (reference sequence). The CDR3 DNA is TGCAGTGCTAGAAGGGGGGCTAAACAAGAGACCCAGTACTTC. It yields the protein CSARRGAKQETQYF.

This clonotype was seen just once. The chain carries TRBV6-5 and TRBJ2-5; D gene unclear. Trimming shortened V by 8 bases and J by 12 bases, and 16 bases separated the two germline ends. In germline, CDR1 is MNHEY, CDR2 SVGAGI. CDR3 length equals 11 residues. The CDR3 region is CASLDPPRKYF. CDR3 nucleotide sequence: TGTGCCAGCCTTGACCCGCCCAGAAAGTACTTC.

Concerning this clonotype: This clone may be a read error of a much larger clone one base away. The chain uses TRBV20-1 and TRBJ2-5, with D unresolved. V shed 3 bases and J shed 3 bases, with 5 bases lying between them. The CDR3 loop spans 11 amino acids. Germline V CDR1 and CDR2: DFQATT, SNEGSKA (reference sequence). CDR3 nucleotides: TGCAGTGCTAGGGTGGAAGAGACCCAGTACTTC. This codes for CSARVEETQYF.

This clonotype has more than one count but fewer than ten. The rearrangement joins TRBV4-3 to TRBJ1-4; no reliable D call. Germline CDR1 reads LGHNA; CDR2 reads YSLEER. CDR3 size: 12 residues. The germline V and J ends were trimmed by 3 bases and 7 bases, with 6 bases remaining between them. CDR3 nucleotides: TGCGCCAGCAGCCATAGAGGTGAAAAACTGTTTTTT. Amino acids: CASSHRGEKLFF.

This clonotype showed up just a few times. The rearrangement links TRBV3-1 to TRBJ2-1, with no clear D. Trimming cost V 1 base and J 0 bases, with 13 bases left between them. Germline V lookup: CDR1 LGHDT, CDR2 YNNKEL (reference sequence). CDR3 length equals 17 residues. This CDR3 reads CASSQVGLGNSYNEQFF. CDR3 in DNA: TGTGCCAGCAGCCAAGTTGGGTTGGGTAACTCCTACAATGAGCAGTTCTTC.

This clonotype was observed a few times. The chain recombines TRBV29-1 with TRBJ2-7; the D is unclear. Germline-derived CDR1 and CDR2 are SQVTM and ANQGSEA. The CDR3 covers 11 residues. Trimming took off 0 bases at V and 9 bases at J, with 9 bases between the two ends. CDR3 protein: CSVEDEVGQYF. CDR3 DNA: TGCAGCGTTGAAGATGAAGTTGGGCAGTACTTC.

The CDR3: CASSDNGNGYTF. In DNA form, the CDR3 reads TGTGCCAGCAGTGATAACGGAAATGGCTACACCTTC. V usage is TRBV6-1 and J usage is TRBJ1-2; D unresolved. The germline gives CDR1 MNHNS, CDR2 SASEGT. The CDR3 length is 12 residues. The germline V and J ends were trimmed by 3 bases and 6 bases, with 8 bases remaining between them.

Turning to this clonotype: The junction departs from the called germline gene at one end, perhaps through a read error. This rearrangement joins TRBV7-9 to TRBJ2-3; D assignment may be TRBD1 or TRBD2 (7 bases each). Germline V gives CDR1 SEHNR, CDR2 FQNEAQ (reference sequence). CDR3 size: 15 residues. This CDR3 reads CASSVRQGGPETQYF. The CDR3 coding sequence is TGTGCCAGCAGCGTAAGACAGGGAGGGCCAGAGACGCAGTATTTT.

The J gene is TRBJ2-1, the V gene TRBV27; D uncertain. V was shortened by 6 bases and J by 1 base, with 16 bases between the two germline ends. Per the germline V gene, CDR1 is MNHEY and CDR2 is SMNVEV (reference sequence). This CDR3 comprises 16 residues. CDR3 in DNA: TGTGCCAGCAGCCTTATAAGCGTTCCTTCCTACAATGAGCAGTTCTTC. This gives the protein CASSLISVPSYNEQFF.

V is TRBV5-1 and J is TRBJ2-7, with D possibly matching TRBD1 (6 bases). The CDR3 is made up of 14 amino acids. Germline V gene sequence: CDR1 SGHRS, CDR2 YFSETQ. Trimming took 3 bases from V and 1 from J, leaving 11 bases between them. CDR3 amino acids: CASSSGVVSYEQYF. DNA of the CDR3: TGCGCCAGCAGCTCAGGGGTAGTATCCTACGAGCAGTACTTC.

The genes are TRBV10-3 and TRBJ1-5; no clear D. The CDR3 has 15 amino acids. Trimming stripped 2 bases from V and 3 bases from J, with 11 bases between. CDR1 ENHRY and CDR2 SYGVKD come from the germline V gene. CDR3 sequence: CAISEEAYNNQPQHF. CDR3 coding DNA: TGTGCCATCAGTGAGGAAGCATATAACAATCAGCCCCAGCATTTT.

The chain uses TRBV6-6 and TRBJ2-5; the D gene is possibly TRBD2 (6 bases). The DNA end lines up better with TRBJ2-7; the J call may be wrong. CDR1 and CDR2 (germline): MNHNY, SVGAGI (reference sequence). The CDR3 is made up of 16 amino acids. The CDR3 region has the DNA TGTGCCAGCAGTTATGGTCTCGGGGGTAACTCCTACGAGCAGTACTTC. Its translation is CASSYGLGGNSYEQYF.

This sequence joins TRBV28 and TRBJ2-5, with D tentatively TRBD2 (7 bases). Germline assignment: CDR1 MDHEN and CDR2 SYDVKM. V was shortened by 7 bases and J by 2 bases, with 17 bases between the two germline ends. This CDR3 is 15 amino acids long. The CDR3 DNA follows: TGTGCCAGCAATGGGGGGGCGGATTTTCAAGAGACCCAGTACTTC. It translates to CASNGGADFQETQYF.

The rearrangement uses TRBV2 and TRBJ1-1; tentative D call: TRBD1 (5 bases). Deletions cut 7 bases from V and 0 bases from J, with 12 bases between. From germline, CDR1 is SNHLY and CDR2 FYNNEI. This CDR3 is built from 14 residues. DNA for the CDR3: TGTGCCAGCACCCCAGGGTCTTTGAACACTGAAGCTTTCTTT. It specifies CASTPGSLNTEAFF.